These 18 T cell receptor beta chains share one sample of origin, sequenced in a study of OX40 agonist ivuxolimab in advanced cancers. Generated by immunoSEQ multiplex PCR, the TCRdb table keeps only in-frame clones and is missing some. Of 30,000 to 40,000 clones in the sample, roughly 84% were seen once. The sequencing here drew on CD4+ or CD8+ T cells sorted from blood, taken in a trial of the OX40 agonist ivuxolimab. The receptors here all came from an adult with an advanced solid tumor such as melanoma, head and neck, liver or kidney cancer.

The chain links TRBV7-2 to TRBJ1-2; possible D gene TRBD1, 6 bases. V was pared by 5 bases and J by 8 bases, with 18 bases between. The CDR3 has 14 amino acids. From germline, CDR1 is SGHTA and CDR2 FQGNSA. Here the CDR3 DNA reads TGTGCCAGCAGCCAAGATCCAGGGGAGAGAGGCTACACCTTC. Its protein is CASSQDPGERGYTF.

CDR3 amino acids: CASRQGPFDTQYF. The DNA of the CDR3 is TGTGCAAGTCGCCAAGGGCCGTTCGATACGCAGTATTTT. The chain couples TRBV12-2 to TRBJ2-3. TRBV12-2 represents a pseudogene. The CDR3 is 13 residues long.

The chain uses TRBV7-3 and TRBJ2-1, with D maybe TRBD2 (5 bases). Germline-derived CDR1 and CDR2 are SGHTA and FQGTGA. V was shortened by 4 bases and J by 7 bases, with 23 bases between the two germline ends. The CDR3 covers 17 residues. CDR3 coding DNA: TGTGCCAGCAGCTCCGGAAGTCGCGGGCCCCGCGGGAATGAGCAGTTCTTC. It specifies CASSSGSRGPRGNEQFF. The entire variable domain, with the rest obtained from reference TRBV7-3 and TRBJ2-1, is as follows: GAGVSQTPSNKVTEKGKYVELRCDPISGHTALYWYRQSLGQGPEFLIYFQGTGAADDSGLPNDRFFAVRPEGSVSTLKIQRTERGDSAVYLCASSSGSRGPRGNEQFFGPGTRLTVL.

The chain joins TRBV7-2 to TRBJ2-7; TRBD1 is a possible D gene (5 bases). Trimming shortened V by 4 bases and J by 4 bases, and 8 bases separated the two germline ends. The CDR3 contains 12 residues. Per the germline V gene, CDR1 is SGHTA and CDR2 is FQGNSA. The CDR3 spells CASSSTGYEQYF. CDR3 in DNA: TGTGCCAGCAGCTCCACAGGTTACGAGCAGTACTTC.

The rearrangement links TRBV10-3 to TRBJ1-1; D is unclear. The CDR3 spans 15 residues. Trimming removed 0 bases from V and 1 base from J, with 9 bases in between. Germline V lookup: CDR1 ENHRY, CDR2 SYGVKD. The CDR3 bases are TGTGCCATCAGTGAGTCTGGGCAGGCGAACACTGAAGCTTTCTTT. Its protein is CAISESGQANTEAFF.

The chain employs TRBV7-9 and TRBJ2-3, with D perhaps matching TRBD2 (6 bases). V gave up 3 bases and J gave up 1 base, with 17 bases separating them. Germline V gene lookup returns CDR1 SEHNR and CDR2 FQNEAQ (reference sequence). The CDR3 runs to 17 residues. This chain's CDR3 is CASSLGTGWEGTDTQYF. CDR3 DNA sequence: TGTGCCAGCAGCTTGGGAACAGGATGGGAGGGCACAGATACGCAGTATTTT. Full variable domain (rest looked up from reference TRBV7-9 and TRBJ2-3): DTGVSQNPRHKITKRGQNVTFRCDPISEHNRLYWYRQTLGQGPEFLTYFQNEAQLEKSRLLSDRFSAERPKGSFSTLEIQRTEQGDSAMYLCASSLGTGWEGTDTQYFGPGTRLTVL.

This chain connects TRBV7-9 to TRBJ2-3, with a tentative D call TRBD1 (5 bases). CDR1 is SEHNR and CDR2 is FQNEAQ in the germline V gene (reference sequence). This CDR3 is built from 14 residues. V lost 3 bases to trimming and J lost 2 bases, with 9 bases between them. This chain's CDR3 is CASSFSGFTDTQYF. In DNA form, the CDR3 reads TGTGCCAGCAGCTTTTCAGGGTTCACAGATACGCAGTATTTT.

The chain combines TRBV5-1 with TRBJ1-2; no clear D. V was pared by 4 bases and J by 6 bases, with 10 bases between. The CDR3 is 12 amino acids. Germline loops: CDR1 SGHRS, CDR2 YFSETQ. CDR3 nucleotides: TGCGCCAGCAGCGGAACAAGTCATGGCTACACCTTC. This codes for CASSGTSHGYTF.

The chain has TRBV7-3 and TRBJ2-7, with D perhaps TRBD1 (6 bases). The germline V and J ends were trimmed by 6 bases and 6 bases, with 12 bases remaining between them. Germline values: CDR1 SGHTA, CDR2 FQGTGA. This CDR3 spans 12 amino acids. The CDR3 sequence is CASRHRVREQYF. The CDR3 DNA is TGTGCCAGCAGACACAGGGTCCGCGAGCAGTACTTC.

This chain links TRBV2 with TRBJ1-2; D ambiguous. CDR1 and CDR2 from the germline V gene are SNHLY and FYNNEI. The length of the CDR3 is 11 residues. Trimming shortened V by 3 bases and J by 3 bases, and 2 bases separated the two germline ends. Here the CDR3 DNA reads TGTGCCAGCAGTGACCACTATGGCTACACCTTC. Its protein is CASSDHYGYTF.

This chain uses TRBV27 with TRBJ2-3, with D uncertain. CDR3 size: 14 residues. Germline V gives CDR1 MNHEY, CDR2 SMNVEV (reference sequence). V gave up 6 bases and J gave up 6 bases, with 16 bases separating them. The CDR3 DNA is TGTGCCAGCAGATACAGCCCCTATCAGGATACGCAGTATTTT. Its translation: CASRYSPYQDTQYF.

This rearrangement joins TRBV4-1 to TRBJ2-3; 11 bases fit TRBD1. With 5 bases clipped from V and 4 bases from J, the junction kept 8 bases outside the gene matches. Per germline, CDR1 MGHRA and CDR2 YSYEKL. This CDR3 contains 16 residues. For the CDR3, the DNA is TGCGCCAGCAGCGGAGGGGACAGGGGGAGGCCAGATACGCAGTATTTT. Its translation: CASSGGDRGRPDTQYF.

The V and J genes are TRBV5-6 and TRBJ2-1; TRBD2 matches at 11 bases. V gave up 3 bases and J gave up 8 bases; unmatched junction bases: 10. The CDR3 length is 16 residues. Germline CDR1 is SGHDT and CDR2 is YYEEEE. CDR3 protein: CASSWGLAAFWDEQFF. CDR3 DNA sequence: TGTGCCAGCAGCTGGGGACTAGCGGCCTTTTGGGATGAGCAGTTCTTC.

The genes are TRBV7-3 and TRBJ2-3; 7 positions match TRBD1. J lost 12 bases, V lost 4 bases, and 10 bases had no gene match. The CDR3 spans 13 residues. Germline assignment: CDR1 SGHTA and CDR2 FQGTGA. The CDR3 DNA reads TGTGCCAGCAGCTCCTCCGGGGACAGCCGACAGTATTTT. Translated, it gives CASSSSGDSRQYF. Complete variable domain (other parts from reference TRBV7-3 and TRBJ2-3): GAGVSQTPSNKVTEKGKYVELRCDPISGHTALYWYRQSLGQGPEFLIYFQGTGAADDSGLPNDRFFAVRPEGSVSTLKIQRTERGDSAVYLCASSSSGDSRQYFGPGTRLTVL.

Only a few counts were recorded for this clone. The chain employs TRBV7-2 and TRBJ2-1; D is unresolved. Deletions cut 1 base from V and 10 bases from J, with 8 bases between. Looked up from germline, CDR1 is SGHTA and CDR2 is FQGNSA. This CDR3 region has 12 residues. The CDR3 reads CASSLGSTEQFF. In DNA form, the CDR3 reads TGTGCCAGCAGCTTAGGGTCGACCGAGCAGTTCTTC.

The rearrangement uses TRBV28 and TRBJ2-5; D possibly corresponds to TRBD2 (5 bases). Germline V gene sequence: CDR1 MDHEN, CDR2 SYDVKM. Trimming removed 7 bases at V and 5 bases at J, with 17 bases between. The CDR3 length is 14 residues. The CDR3 coding sequence is TGTGCCAGCAAACCGTCGGGGTCTTCGGAGACCCAGTACTTC. Protein product: CASKPSGSSETQYF.

This clone was seen once. This chain connects TRBV5-6 to TRBJ2-2; a weak D match, TRBD2 (6 bases). Trimming removed 3 bases at V and 2 bases at J, with 14 bases between. Germline CDR1 and CDR2: SGHDT and YYEEEE. The length of the CDR3 is 16 residues. CDR3 residues: CASSWRGPTNTGELFF. In nucleotides, the CDR3 is TGTGCCAGCAGCTGGAGGGGACCCACAAACACCGGGGAGCTGTTTTTT.

The chain uses TRBV7-2 and TRBJ2-7; 8 nucleotides align to TRBD1. This CDR3 is built from 15 residues. V lost 5 bases to trimming and J lost 1 base; unmatched junction nucleotides: 7. Germline V lookup: CDR1 SGHTA, CDR2 FQGNSA. The CDR3 spells CASSLPGQASYEQYF. CDR3 nucleotide sequence: TGTGCCAGCAGCCTGCCGGGACAGGCGTCCTACGAGCAGTACTTC.